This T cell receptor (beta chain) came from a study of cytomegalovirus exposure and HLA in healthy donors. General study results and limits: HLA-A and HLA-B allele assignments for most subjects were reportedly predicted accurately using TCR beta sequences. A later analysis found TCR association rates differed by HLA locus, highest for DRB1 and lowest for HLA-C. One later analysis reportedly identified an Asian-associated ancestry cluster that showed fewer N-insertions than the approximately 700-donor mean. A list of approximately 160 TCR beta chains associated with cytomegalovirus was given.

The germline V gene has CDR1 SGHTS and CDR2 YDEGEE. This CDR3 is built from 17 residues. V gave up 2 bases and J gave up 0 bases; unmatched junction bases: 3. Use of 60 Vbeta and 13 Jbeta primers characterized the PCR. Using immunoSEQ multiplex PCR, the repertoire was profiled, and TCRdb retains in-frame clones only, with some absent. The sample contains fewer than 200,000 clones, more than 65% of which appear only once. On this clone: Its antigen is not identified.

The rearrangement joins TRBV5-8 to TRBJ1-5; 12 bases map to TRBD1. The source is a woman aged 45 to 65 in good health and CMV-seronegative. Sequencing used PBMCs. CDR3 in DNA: TGTGCCAGCAGCTTCGGGACAGGGGGCGTTAGCAATCAGCCCCAGCATTTT. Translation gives CASSFGTGGVSNQPQHF.